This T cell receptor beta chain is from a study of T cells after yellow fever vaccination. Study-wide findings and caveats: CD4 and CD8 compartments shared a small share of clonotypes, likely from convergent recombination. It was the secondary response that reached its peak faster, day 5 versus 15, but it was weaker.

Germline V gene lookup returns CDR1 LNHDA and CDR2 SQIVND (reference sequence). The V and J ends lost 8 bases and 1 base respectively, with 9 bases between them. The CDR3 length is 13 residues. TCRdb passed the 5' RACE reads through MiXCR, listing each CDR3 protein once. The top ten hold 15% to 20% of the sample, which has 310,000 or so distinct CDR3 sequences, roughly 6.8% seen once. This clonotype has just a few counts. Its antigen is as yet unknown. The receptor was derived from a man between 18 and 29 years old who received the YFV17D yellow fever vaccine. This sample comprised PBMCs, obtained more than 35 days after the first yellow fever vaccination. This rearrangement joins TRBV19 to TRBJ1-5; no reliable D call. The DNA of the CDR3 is TGTGCCAGTGCTACAGAAAGCAATCAGCCCCAGCATTTT. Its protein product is CASATESNQPQHF.